The TCR beta chain under discussion was sequenced for a study of blood T cell repertoires in COVID-19. Overall study context: COVID-19 samples, acute and convalescent, were from the United States, Italy and Spain. PBMCs, B-cell-depleted T cells, or T cells were the source of the cDNA or gDNA that made up the material.

While infection was still active, Seattle patients were enrolled and then followed longitudinally. As processed by the authors: From reference gene primer amplification, estimates of nucleated cell counts were derived. Method: immunoSEQ multiplex PCR; TCRdb's copy keeps in-frame clones and lacks some. D and trimming come from the DNA, and the V and J calls and clone size come from that table. This table holds roughly 200,000 clones, roughly 79% found once. This TCR was sampled from a woman in her forties with COVID-19, enrolled during active disease. Sequencing was performed on peripheral blood.

CDR3 in DNA: TGCAGCGTTGAAGTCAATAGCGGCCGCCCGTACAATGAGCAGTTCTTC. Its protein is CSVEVNSGRPYNEQFF. The rearrangement joins TRBV29-1 to TRBJ2-1; a weak D match, TRBD2 (6 bases). V was cut by 1 base and J by 4 bases, with 17 bases left in between. The CDR3 totals 16 residues. The germline CDR1 and CDR2 sequences are SQVTM and ANQGSEA.